The 10 T cell receptor beta chains below all came from one sample that was sequenced in a study of response to subunit inactivated influenza vaccine. One entry per CDR3 protein, called by TCRdb with MiXCR from the RT-PCR reads. The sample contains a few hundred thousand distinct CDR3 sequences, 13% to 15% of which appear only once. Sequenced here: PBMCs from blood, sampled 11 to 12 days after vaccination. The origin of the receptors is a man in his fifties who received an inactivated influenza vaccine.

This clonotype has a handful of counts. The J gene is TRBJ2-5, the V gene TRBV15; no firm D call. The CDR3 has 15 amino acids. V lost 0 bases to trimming and J lost 2 bases, with 10 bases between them. CDR1 and CDR2 (germline): LNHNV, YYDKDF (reference sequence). The chain's CDR3 is CATSRDPLGQETQYF. CDR3 nucleotides: TGTGCCACCAGCAGAGATCCGTTGGGACAAGAGACCCAGTACTTC.

This rearrangement joins TRBV25-1 to TRBJ1-1, with TRBD1 as a possible D gene (6 bases). The CDR3 has 14 amino acids. Germline CDR1 and CDR2: MGHDK and SYGVNS. The germline V and J ends were trimmed by 6 bases and 4 bases, with 15 bases remaining between them. CDR3 region: CASRGAGSVTEAFF. Here the CDR3 DNA reads TGTGCCAGCAGGGGGGCAGGGTCAGTCACTGAAGCTTTCTTT.

The V and J genes are TRBV5-5 and TRBJ2-7; no clear D gene. V dropped 0 bases and J dropped 2 bases, with 6 bases sitting between them. CDR1 SGHKS and CDR2 YYEKEE come from the germline V gene (reference sequence). CDR3 size: 13 residues. In nucleotides, the CDR3 is TGTGCCAGCAGCTTGGCAGCACCCTACGAGCAGTACTTC. It codes for CASSLAAPYEQYF.

The rearrangement uses TRBV19 and TRBJ2-6; D not resolved. Trimming stripped 5 bases from V and 2 bases from J, with 10 bases between. CDR1 LNHDA and CDR2 SQIVND come from the germline V gene (reference sequence). This CDR3 spans 15 amino acids. The CDR3 loop is CASSFAGAGANVLTF. The CDR3 bases are TGTGCCAGTAGTTTCGCTGGGGCTGGGGCCAACGTCCTGACTTTC.

This clonotype was observed a handful of times. The CDR3 sequence: CASSNRPGTSIYEQYF. For the CDR3, the DNA is TGTGCCAGCAGTAATCGGCCAGGGACGTCGATATACGAGCAGTACTTC. The gene calls are TRBV9 and TRBJ2-7, with D perhaps TRBD1 or TRBD2 (5 bases each). Looked up from germline, CDR1 is SGDLS and CDR2 is YYNGEE. This CDR3 has 16 residues. The V and J ends lost 5 bases and 4 bases respectively, with 22 bases between them.

The table lists this clonotype with a few counts. The chain combines TRBV5-1 with TRBJ2-5; D is possibly TRBD2 (6 bases). V gave up 0 bases and J gave up 3 bases, with 12 bases separating them. CDR1 SGHRS and CDR2 YFSETQ come from the germline V gene. The CDR3 has 15 residues. The CDR3, as DNA: TGCGCCAGCAGCTTGGGAGCTAGCGTAAAAGAGACCCAGTACTTC. Its protein product is CASSLGASVKETQYF.

This clonotype was recorded a few times. V gene TRBV7-6 combines with J gene TRBJ2-7; D may match TRBD1 or TRBD2 (5 bases each). Germline V gives CDR1 SGHVS, CDR2 FNYEAQ. This CDR3 has 15 amino acids. V lost 5 bases and J lost 1, with 15 bases in between. The CDR3 coding sequence is TGTGCCAGCAGCGAGGGACGACTGGGATCCTACGAGCAGTACTTC. This encodes CASSEGRLGSYEQYF.

The chain employs TRBV4-1 and TRBJ2-1; D tentatively reads TRBD1 or TRBD2 (5 bases each). V was pared by 0 bases and J by 5 bases, with 11 bases between. Germline CDR1 and CDR2: MGHRA and YSYEKL. The CDR3 is 15 amino acids. The CDR3 DNA sequence: TGCGCCAGCAGCCAAGAGGGGGAAGCCCACAATGAGCAGTTCTTC. Protein: CASSQEGEAHNEQFF.

V is TRBV5-1 and J is TRBJ1-1; D not resolved. V dropped 0 bases and J dropped 5 bases, with 11 bases sitting between them. CDR1 and CDR2 (germline): SGHRS, YFSETQ. This CDR3 spans 14 amino acids. The CDR3 DNA reads TGCGCCAGCAGCTTGGAATATACGAAGACTGAAGCTTTCTTT. Translated, it gives CASSLEYTKTEAFF.

The chain combines TRBV20-1 with TRBJ1-4, with D uncertain. Germline loops: CDR1 DFQATT, CDR2 SNEGSKA (reference sequence). The V end lost 0 bases, the J end lost 8 bases, and 13 bases lay between the germline ends. The CDR3 length is 14 residues. The CDR3 DNA sequence: TGCAGTGCTAGAGATCCTAGGGCCTCAGAAAAACTGTTTTTT. This encodes CSARDPRASEKLFF.